This section outlines one T cell receptor (beta chain) sequence together with its context. This sample was included in a study of long-term antiretroviral therapy in people with HIV. The germline V gene has CDR1 LGHNA and CDR2 YSLEER. V was shortened by 2 bases and J by 1 base, with 9 bases between the two germline ends. The CDR3 is 15 amino acids. Before they underwent DNA extraction, samples held roughly 0.95-11 million cryopreserved PBMC. Researchers report immunoSEQ v3.0 was run at survey level. Assay used: immunoSEQ multiplex PCR; TCRdb lists only in-frame clones, some missing. The table includes approximately 12,000 clones, nearly 85% detected once.

The starting material was unsorted PBMCs, obtained 3.4 years after starting antiretroviral therapy. The source is a man aged 40-49 years with HIV. The rearrangement joins TRBV4-3 to TRBJ2-1; the D gene is possibly TRBD1 (5 bases). CDR3 region: CASSQPGQSYNEQFF. The CDR3 DNA follows: TGCGCCAGCAGCCAACCCGGACAATCCTACAATGAGCAGTTCTTC.